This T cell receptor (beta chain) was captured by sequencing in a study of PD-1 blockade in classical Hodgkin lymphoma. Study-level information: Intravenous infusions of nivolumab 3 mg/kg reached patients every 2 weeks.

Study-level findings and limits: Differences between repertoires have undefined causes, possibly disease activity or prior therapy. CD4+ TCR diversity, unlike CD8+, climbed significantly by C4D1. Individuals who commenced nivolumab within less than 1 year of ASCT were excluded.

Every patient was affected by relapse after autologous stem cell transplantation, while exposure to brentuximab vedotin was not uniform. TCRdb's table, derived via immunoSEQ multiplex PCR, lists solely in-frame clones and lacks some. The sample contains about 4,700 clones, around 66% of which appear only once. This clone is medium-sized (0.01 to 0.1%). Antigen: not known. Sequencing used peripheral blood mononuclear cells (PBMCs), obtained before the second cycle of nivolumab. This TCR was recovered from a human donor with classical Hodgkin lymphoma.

In DNA, the CDR3 is TGTGCCAGCAGCTTAGTACCCGGGCCGCTGGAGGTATACAATGAGCAGTTCTTC. It is translated as CASSLVPGPLEVYNEQFF. V usage is TRBV7-6 and J usage is TRBJ2-1; perhaps TRBD2 as D (5 bases). The CDR3 is made up of 18 amino acids. Germline V gene sequence: CDR1 SGHVS, CDR2 FNYEAQ. V was cut by 1 base and J by 4 bases, with 20 bases left in between.